This TCR beta chain came from a study of blood T cells in healthy people across ages. PCR was performed a second time for 7 to 11 cycles using a sample-barcoded 5' primer and a J-beta primer mix. TCRdb reanalysed the 5' RACE reads using MiXCR and keeps one entry per CDR3 protein. The sample lists some 800,000 distinct CDR3 sequences; under 45% were seen once. Only a few counts were recorded for this clonotype. This CDR3 spans 15 amino acids. Germline CDR1 reads MNHEY; CDR2 reads SVGEGT. The V end was cut by 4 bases, the J end by 3 bases, with 16 bases between. This receptor was identified in a man between 60 and 75 years old in good health. The sample consisted of blood. The chain combines TRBV6-2 or TRBV6-3 with TRBJ2-7; D not resolved. In DNA form, the CDR3 reads TGTGCCAGCAGTTTGAGACTGGGGATTGGCTACGAGCAGTACTTC. This codes for CASSLRLGIGYEQYF.